These 25 T cell receptor beta chains were sequenced from one sample in a study of beta chain features in type 1 diabetes. Study-level points and caveats: Shortening of TCRB CDR3s, moderate but significant, appeared in all four CD4+ subsets of Type 1 diabetes patients.

For these receptors, no antigen is known. Reverse transcribing all isolated RNA meant expressed TCRB transcripts were sequenced. Some clones are missing from TCRdb's copy, which holds only in-frame ones; the method was immunoSEQ multiplex PCR. The sample records over 100,000 clones, roughly 15% being singletons. Sequenced input: central memory CD4+ T cells from blood. Every receptor here comes from a man aged 25 to 45 with type 1 diabetes.

This clone was seen ten or more times. The chain is built from TRBV7-2 and TRBJ2-1; D possibly matches TRBD1 or TRBD2 (5 bases each). The germline V and J ends were trimmed by 1 base and 12 bases, with 19 bases remaining between them. Germline V gene lookup returns CDR1 SGHTA and CDR2 FQGNSA. This CDR3 region has 15 residues. In DNA, the CDR3 is TGTGCCAGCAGCTTAGGGGCGGACTCCCCGGGGCGGCAGTTCTTC. Amino acids: CASSLGADSPGRQFF.

This clone was seen a few times. The V call is TRBV30, the J call TRBJ2-5, with 7 nucleotides matching TRBD1. There are 13 residues in the CDR3. The V gene end was trimmed by 0 bases and the J gene end by 3 bases; junction bases not matched to a gene: 1. Germline V gene data show CDR1 as GTSNPN and CDR2 as SVGIG (reference sequence). The CDR3 region has the DNA TGTGCCTGGAGTGTCACAGGGGAAGAGACCCAGTACTTC. It encodes CAWSVTGEETQYF.

This clone was found a few times. The chain combines TRBV23-1 with TRBJ2-2; tentatively, D is TRBD1 (5 bases). TRBV23-1 is known as an ORF, though its function is uncertain. The CDR3 runs to 13 residues. V lost 8 bases, J lost 7 bases, and 14 bases lay in between. The DNA of the CDR3 is TGCGCCAGCCCTAAGCCAGGACACGGGGAGCTGTTTTTT. Its protein is CASPKPGHGELFF.

The chain combines TRBV6-6 with TRBJ1-2; 9 nucleotides match TRBD1. CDR1 MNHNY and CDR2 SVGAGI come from the germline V gene (reference sequence). Trimming at V came to 5 bases and at J to 7 bases, leaving 11 bases not matched to a gene. The CDR3 loop spans 15 amino acids. For the CDR3, the DNA is TGTGCCAGCAGTCCCCCGTTACAGGGGGCGACTGGCTACACCTTC. Residues: CASSPPLQGATGYTF.

Only a few counts were recorded for this clone. The chain uses TRBV5-6 and TRBJ2-5; D is uncertain. Germline-derived CDR1 and CDR2 are SGHDT and YYEEEE. Trimming took 3 bases from V and 5 from J, leaving 11 bases between them. The CDR3 is 13 amino acids. Here the CDR3 DNA reads TGTGCCAGCAGCTCCTCGTCCGGGGAGACCCAGTACTTC. It translates to CASSSSSGETQYF.

This clone showed up just a few times. DNA for the CDR3: TGTGCCAGCAGCTTCCCGCCCGACAGGGGTGTTAGGAATCAGCCCCAGCATTTT. Translated: CASSFPPDRGVRNQPQHF. J is TRBJ1-5 and V is TRBV7-2; 8 positions match TRBD1. Germline V CDR1 and CDR2: SGHTA, FQGNSA. The CDR3 has 18 amino acids. V dropped 3 bases and J dropped 4; count of bases not matched to a gene: 14.

V is TRBV29-1 and J is TRBJ1-3; no clear D. The CDR3 length is 13 residues. Trimming removed 0 bases from V and 0 bases from J, with 3 bases in between. Germline assignment: CDR1 SQVTM and CDR2 ANQGSEA. The chain's CDR3 is CSVEESSGNTIYF. The CDR3 bases are TGCAGCGTTGAAGAGAGCTCTGGAAACACCATATATTTT.

On this clone itself: Other DNA sequences in the sample encode the same CDR3. The chain couples TRBV4-3 to TRBJ2-7, with D possibly being TRBD1 (6 bases). CDR3 size: 13 residues. In germline, CDR1 is LGHNA, CDR2 YSLEER. Between the trimmed V and J ends, which lost 0 bases and 4 bases, there was a span of 7 bases. The CDR3 DNA is TGCGCCAGCAGCCAAGACAGGGGTTACGAGCAGTACTTC. Translation: CASSQDRGYEQYF.

This clone was observed a few times. The chain carries TRBV27 and TRBJ2-3; D is ambiguous. This CDR3 comprises 15 residues. The germline V gene has CDR1 MNHEY and CDR2 SMNVEV (reference sequence). V lost 2 bases, J lost 3 bases, and 12 bases lay in between. The CDR3 DNA follows: TGTGCCAGCAGTTTAAGGTCAACAGTAACAGATACGCAGTATTTT. Its translation is CASSLRSTVTDTQYF.

Only a few counts were recorded for this clone. V is TRBV6-5 and J is TRBJ1-1, with 7 bases lining up with TRBD1. The germline V gene encodes CDR1 MNHEY and CDR2 SVGAGI. With 7 bases clipped from V and 3 bases from J, the junction kept 5 bases outside the gene matches. The CDR3 spans 13 residues. CDR3 DNA sequence: TGTGCCAGCAACCGGGACAGACACACTGAAGCTTTCTTT. This gives the protein CASNRDRHTEAFF.

There are a few counts of this clone. The chain recombines TRBV4-1 with TRBJ2-3; D is perhaps TRBD1 (6 bases). Trimming took 4 bases from V and 1 from J, leaving 12 bases between them. This CDR3 contains 15 residues. CDR1 is MGHRA, CDR2 YSYEKL, per germline. CDR3 nucleotides: TGCGCCAGCAGCCGAACAGGGTACGGCACAGATACGCAGTATTTT. Its protein product is CASSRTGYGTDTQYF.

The chain couples TRBV30 to TRBJ1-1; no definite D call. CDR3 length: 8 amino acids. Trimming removed 1 base from V and 12 bases from J, with 3 bases in between. Germline V lookup: CDR1 GTSNPN, CDR2 SVGIG (reference sequence). The CDR3 loop reads CAWSAPFF. DNA for the CDR3: TGTGCCTGGAGTGCCCCTTTCTTT.

This clone was counted only a few times. The chain carries TRBV4-2 and TRBJ2-7; 8 nucleotides agree with TRBD1. Germline V gene lookup returns CDR1 LGHNA and CDR2 YNFKEQ. The junction had 3 bases not matched to a gene; V was cut back by 1 base and J by 4 bases. This CDR3 spans 14 amino acids. The CDR3, as DNA: TGTGCCAGCAGCCAAGCAGGGGGCAAGTACGAGCAGTACTTC. Its translation: CASSQAGGKYEQYF.

This CDR3 reads CATQKPGQGNYEQYF. In nucleotides, the CDR3 is TGTGCCACCCAAAAACCGGGACAGGGAAACTACGAGCAGTACTTC. The V gene is TRBV19, the J gene TRBJ2-7; 9 bases align to TRBD1. Germline trimming cut 10 bases from V and 3 bases from J; bases unmatched to any gene: 13. The CDR3 has 15 amino acids. The germline gives CDR1 LNHDA, CDR2 SQIVND (reference sequence). The full variable domain, in which reference TRBV19 and TRBJ2-7 provide the parts outside the CDR3, is DGGITQSPKYLFRKEGQNVTLSCEQNLNHDAMYWYRQDPGQGLRLIYYSQIVNDFQKGDIAEGYSVSREKKESFPLTVTSAQKNPTAFYLCATQKPGQGNYEQYFGPGTRLTVT.

This clone has ten or more counts. V is TRBV7-9 and J is TRBJ1-1, with D possibly TRBD1 on 6 matching bases. Germline V gene sequence: CDR1 SEHNR, CDR2 FQNEAQ (reference sequence). Deletions cut 4 bases from V and 0 bases from J, with 12 bases between. The CDR3 is made up of 15 amino acids. CDR3 sequence (DNA): TGTGCCAGCAGCTCCATAAGGACAGTGAACACTGAAGCTTTCTTT. It yields the protein CASSSIRTVNTEAFF.

This clone was picked up a small number of times. The gene calls are TRBV7-2 and TRBJ2-5; D may correspond to TRBD1 or TRBD2 (5 bases each). This CDR3 spans 14 amino acids. V gave up 4 bases and J gave up 4 bases, with 13 bases separating them. From germline, CDR1 is SGHTA and CDR2 FQGNSA. This CDR3 reads CASSYQYGAETQYF. The CDR3 DNA reads as TGTGCCAGCAGCTACCAATACGGGGCAGAGACCCAGTACTTC. The full variable domain, its missing parts supplied by reference TRBV7-2 and TRBJ2-5, is GAGVSQSPSNKVTEKGKDVELRCDPISGHTALYWYRQSLGQGLEFLIYFQGNSAPDKSGLPSDRFSAERTGGSVSTLTIQRTQQEDSAVYLCASSYQYGAETQYFGPGTRLLVL.

In the case of this clone: A read error is likely here: a far larger clone is one base away. The CDR3 spells CAIEGDLAKNNQYF. The CDR3 DNA follows: TGTGCCATCGAGGGGGATCTAGCCAAAAACAATCAGTACTTC. The genes are TRBV2 and TRBJ2-4; D is possibly TRBD1 (6 bases). This CDR3 is 14 amino acids long. Germline lookup yields CDR1 SNHLY and CDR2 FYNNEI.

This clone has only a few counts. V gene TRBV6-5 combines with J gene TRBJ2-1; D not certain. The V end was cut by 6 bases, the J end by 0 bases, with 12 bases between. The CDR3 is 15 residues long. Germline V gene lookup returns CDR1 MNHEY and CDR2 SVGAGI. CDR3 region: CASSTYGSSYNEQFF. The CDR3 coding sequence is TGTGCCAGCAGCACATACGGTAGCTCCTACAATGAGCAGTTCTTC.

The V and J genes are TRBV13 and TRBJ2-7, with 12 nucleotides matching TRBD2. The CDR3 totals 15 residues. V was pared by 5 bases and J by 7 bases, with 9 bases of the junction left unmatched. The V gene's germline CDR1 is PRHDT and CDR2 FYEKMQ (reference sequence). CDR3 nucleotides: TGTGCCAGCAGCCCTTCTAGCGGGGGGGCGGTTGAGCAGTACTTC. Amino acids: CASSPSSGGAVEQYF.

The V and J genes are TRBV29-1 and TRBJ1-5; TRBD1 aligns across 9 bases. The CDR3 is 13 residues long. CDR1 and CDR2 (germline): SQVTM, ANQGSEA. V dropped 7 bases and J dropped 4; count of bases not matched to a gene: 5. The CDR3 region has the DNA TGCAGCGGCGCCGACAGGGGGAATCAGCCCCAGCATTTT. It codes for CSGADRGNQPQHF.

This chain uses TRBV18 with TRBJ1-1; D perhaps matches TRBD1 (6 bases). V was clipped by 0 bases and J by 4 bases, with 18 bases between them. Germline V gene lookup returns CDR1 KGHSH and CDR2 LQKENI. This CDR3 has 17 residues. CDR3 region: CASSPPSGRGKGTEAFF. In DNA form, the CDR3 reads TGTGCCAGCTCACCACCCAGTGGGAGGGGGAAAGGCACTGAAGCTTTCTTT.

This clone was detected a few times. The chain links TRBV11-2 to TRBJ2-7, with 7 positions matching TRBD1. V lost 0 bases to trimming and J lost 4 bases; unmatched junction nucleotides: 6. In germline, CDR1 is SGHAT, CDR2 FQNNGV. The CDR3 sequence is 15 residues long. The CDR3, as DNA: TGTGCCAGCAGCTTAGATGGGACAGCCCTTTACGAGCAGTACTTC. Translating gives CASSLDGTALYEQYF.

The V and J genes are TRBV9 and TRBJ1-3, with no clear D. This CDR3 region has 13 residues. Germline CDR1 reads SGDLS; CDR2 reads YYNGEE. V was pared by 1 base and J by 0 bases, with 2 bases between. In DNA, the CDR3 is TGTGCCAGCAGCGTACACTCTGGAAACACCATATATTTT. Residues: CASSVHSGNTIYF.

In this sample, this clone turned up a few times. The V gene is TRBV10-3, the J gene TRBJ2-1; 13 bases map to TRBD2. The germline V gene encodes CDR1 ENHRY and CDR2 SYGVKD. Trimming removed 3 bases from V and 5 bases from J; junction bases left unmatched: 1. The CDR3 loop spans 15 amino acids. In nucleotides, the CDR3 is TGTGCCATCAGTGACGGACTAGCGGGGGACAATGAGCAGTTCTTC. It codes for CAISDGLAGDNEQFF.

With respect to this clone: At one boundary the junction diverges from the germline segment, which might be a read error. The chain employs TRBV14 and TRBJ1-1; 7 nucleotides agree with TRBD1. CDR1 is SGHDN and CDR2 is FVKESK in the germline V gene. This CDR3 comprises 14 residues. The CDR3: CASSEDRVNTEAFF. CDR3 in DNA: TGTGCCAGCAGCGAAGACAGGGTGAACACTGAAGCTTTCTTT.